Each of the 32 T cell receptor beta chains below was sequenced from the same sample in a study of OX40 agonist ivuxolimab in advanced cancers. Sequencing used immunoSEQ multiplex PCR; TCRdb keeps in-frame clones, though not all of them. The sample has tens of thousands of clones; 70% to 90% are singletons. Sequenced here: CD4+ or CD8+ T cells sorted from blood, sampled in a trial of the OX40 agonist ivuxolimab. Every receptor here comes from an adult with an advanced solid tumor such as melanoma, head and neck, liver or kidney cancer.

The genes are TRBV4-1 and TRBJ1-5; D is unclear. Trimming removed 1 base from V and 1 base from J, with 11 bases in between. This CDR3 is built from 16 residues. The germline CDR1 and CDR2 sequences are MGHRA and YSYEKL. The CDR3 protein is CASSQGAGVSNQPQHF. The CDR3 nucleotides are TGCGCCAGCAGCCAAGGTGCTGGGGTAAGCAATCAGCCCCAGCATTTT.

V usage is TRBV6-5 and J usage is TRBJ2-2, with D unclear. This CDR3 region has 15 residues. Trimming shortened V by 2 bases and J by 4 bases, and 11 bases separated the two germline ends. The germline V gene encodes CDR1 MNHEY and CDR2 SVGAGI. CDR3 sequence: CASSYGLVGTGELFF. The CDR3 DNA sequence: TGTGCCAGCAGTTACGGGCTAGTCGGCACCGGGGAGCTGTTTTTT.

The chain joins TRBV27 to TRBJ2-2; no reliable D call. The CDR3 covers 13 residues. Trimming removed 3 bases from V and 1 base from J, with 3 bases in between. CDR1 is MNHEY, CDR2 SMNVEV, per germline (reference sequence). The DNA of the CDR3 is TGTGCCAGCAGTTTCCGGAACACCGGGGAGCTGTTTTTT. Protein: CASSFRNTGELFF.

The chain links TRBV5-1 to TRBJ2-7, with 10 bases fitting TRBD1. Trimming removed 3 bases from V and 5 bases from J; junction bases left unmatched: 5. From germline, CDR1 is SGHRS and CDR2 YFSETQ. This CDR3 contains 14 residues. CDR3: CASSWRDRGHEQYF. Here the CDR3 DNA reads TGCGCCAGCAGCTGGCGGGACAGGGGCCACGAGCAGTACTTC.

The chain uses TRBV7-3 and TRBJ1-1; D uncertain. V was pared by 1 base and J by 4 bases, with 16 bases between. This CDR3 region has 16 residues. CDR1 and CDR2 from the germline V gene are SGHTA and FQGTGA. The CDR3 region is CASSLNPKGFGTEAFF. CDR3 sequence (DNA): TGTGCCAGCAGCTTAAACCCTAAGGGATTTGGCACTGAAGCTTTCTTT.

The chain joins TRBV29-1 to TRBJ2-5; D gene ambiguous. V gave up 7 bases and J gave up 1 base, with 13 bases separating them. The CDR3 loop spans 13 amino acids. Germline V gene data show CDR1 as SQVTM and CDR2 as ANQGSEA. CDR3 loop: CSAAGSLQETQYF. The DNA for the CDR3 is TGCAGCGCCGCTGGATCACTCCAAGAGACCCAGTACTTC.

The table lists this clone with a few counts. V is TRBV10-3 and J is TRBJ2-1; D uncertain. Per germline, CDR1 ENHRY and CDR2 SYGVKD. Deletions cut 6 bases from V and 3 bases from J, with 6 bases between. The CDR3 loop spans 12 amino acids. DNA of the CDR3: TGTGCCATCAGGGAAAACTACAATGAGCAGTTCTTC. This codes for CAIRENYNEQFF.

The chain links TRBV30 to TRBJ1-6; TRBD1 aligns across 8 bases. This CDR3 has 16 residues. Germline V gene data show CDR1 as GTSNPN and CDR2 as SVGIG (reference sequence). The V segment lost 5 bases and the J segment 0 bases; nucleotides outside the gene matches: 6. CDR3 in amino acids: CAWARQGSSYNSPLHF. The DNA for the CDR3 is TGTGCCTGGGCACGACAGGGGAGCTCCTATAATTCACCCCTCCACTTT.

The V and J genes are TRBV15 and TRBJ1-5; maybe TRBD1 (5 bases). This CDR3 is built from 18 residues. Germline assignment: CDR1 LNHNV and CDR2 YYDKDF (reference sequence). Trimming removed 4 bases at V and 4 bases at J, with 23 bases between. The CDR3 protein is CATSNIPGLRGPNQPQHF. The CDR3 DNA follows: TGTGCCACCAGCAACATACCGGGACTTAGGGGCCCAAATCAGCCCCAGCATTTT.

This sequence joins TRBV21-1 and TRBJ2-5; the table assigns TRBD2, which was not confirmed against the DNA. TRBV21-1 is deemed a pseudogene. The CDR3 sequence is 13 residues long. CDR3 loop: CATRGKPQETQYF. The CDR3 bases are TGTGCCACTCGCGGGAAACCTCAAGAGACCCAGTACTTC.

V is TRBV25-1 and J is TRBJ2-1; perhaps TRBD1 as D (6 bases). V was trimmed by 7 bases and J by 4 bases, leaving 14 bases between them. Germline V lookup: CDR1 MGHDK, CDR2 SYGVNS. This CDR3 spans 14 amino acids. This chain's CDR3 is CASTRGSPYNEQFF. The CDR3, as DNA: TGTGCCAGCACAAGGGGGTCCCCTTACAATGAGCAGTTCTTC.

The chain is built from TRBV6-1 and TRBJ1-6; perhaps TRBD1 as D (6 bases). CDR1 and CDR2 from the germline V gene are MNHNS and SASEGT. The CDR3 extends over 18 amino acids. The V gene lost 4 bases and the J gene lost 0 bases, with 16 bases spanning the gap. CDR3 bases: TGTGCCAGCAGTGCGATTCCGGGACATTCCTCCTATAATTCACCCCTCCACTTT. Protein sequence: CASSAIPGHSSYNSPLHF.

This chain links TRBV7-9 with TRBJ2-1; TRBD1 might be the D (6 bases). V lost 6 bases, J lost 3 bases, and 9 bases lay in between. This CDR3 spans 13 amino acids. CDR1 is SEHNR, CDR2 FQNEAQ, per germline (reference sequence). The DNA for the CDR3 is TGTGCCAGCAGTCGGGACATCTACAATGAGCAGTTCTTC. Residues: CASSRDIYNEQFF.

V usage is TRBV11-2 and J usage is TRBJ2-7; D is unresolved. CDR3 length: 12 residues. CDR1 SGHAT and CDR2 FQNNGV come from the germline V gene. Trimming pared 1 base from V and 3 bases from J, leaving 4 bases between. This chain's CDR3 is CASSLARYEQYF. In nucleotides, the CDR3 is TGTGCCAGCAGCTTAGCCCGCTACGAGCAGTACTTC.

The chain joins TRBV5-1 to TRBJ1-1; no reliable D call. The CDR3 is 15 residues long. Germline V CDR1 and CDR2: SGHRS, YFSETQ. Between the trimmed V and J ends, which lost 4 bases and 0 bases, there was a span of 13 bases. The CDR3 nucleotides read TGCGCCAGCAGCCTAGTCGACACGATGAACACTGAAGCTTTCTTT. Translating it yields CASSLVDTMNTEAFF.

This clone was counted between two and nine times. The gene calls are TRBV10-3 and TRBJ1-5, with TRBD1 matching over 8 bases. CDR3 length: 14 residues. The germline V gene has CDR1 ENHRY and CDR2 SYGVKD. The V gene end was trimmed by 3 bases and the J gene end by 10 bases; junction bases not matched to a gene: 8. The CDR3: CAISDGTGHHPQHF. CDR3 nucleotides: TGTGCCATCAGTGACGGGACAGGACACCATCCCCAGCATTTT.

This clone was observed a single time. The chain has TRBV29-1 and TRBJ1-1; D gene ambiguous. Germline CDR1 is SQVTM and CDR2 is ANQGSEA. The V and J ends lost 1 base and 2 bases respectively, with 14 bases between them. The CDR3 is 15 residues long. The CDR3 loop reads CSVEALGGGNTEAFF. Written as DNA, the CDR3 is TGCAGCGTTGAAGCTCTGGGTGGAGGAAACACTGAAGCTTTCTTT.

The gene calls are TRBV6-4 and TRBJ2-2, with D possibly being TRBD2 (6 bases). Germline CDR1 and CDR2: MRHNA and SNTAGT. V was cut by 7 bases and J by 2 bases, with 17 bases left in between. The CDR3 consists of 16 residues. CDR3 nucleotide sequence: TGTGCCAGCAAACAAGTCCCCGGGACTAACACCGGGGAGCTGTTTTTT. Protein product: CASKQVPGTNTGELFF.

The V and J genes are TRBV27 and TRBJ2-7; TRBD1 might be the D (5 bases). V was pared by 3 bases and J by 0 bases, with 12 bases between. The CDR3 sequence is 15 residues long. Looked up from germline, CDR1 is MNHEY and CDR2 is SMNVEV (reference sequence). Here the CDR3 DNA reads TGTGCCAGCAGTTTGGGCAGGGTCCCCTCCTACGAGCAGTACTTC. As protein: CASSLGRVPSYEQYF.

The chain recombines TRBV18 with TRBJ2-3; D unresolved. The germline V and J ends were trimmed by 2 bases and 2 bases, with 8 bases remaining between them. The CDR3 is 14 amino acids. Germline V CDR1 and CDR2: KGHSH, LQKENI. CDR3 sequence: CASSPSRNTDTQYF. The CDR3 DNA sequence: TGTGCCAGCTCACCAAGCAGGAACACAGATACGCAGTATTTT.

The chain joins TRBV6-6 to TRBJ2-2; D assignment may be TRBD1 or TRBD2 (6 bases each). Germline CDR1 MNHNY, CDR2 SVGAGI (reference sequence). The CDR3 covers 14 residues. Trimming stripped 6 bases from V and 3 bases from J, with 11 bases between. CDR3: CASRGGFDTGELFF. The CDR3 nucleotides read TGTGCCAGCAGAGGGGGGTTTGACACCGGGGAGCTGTTTTTT.

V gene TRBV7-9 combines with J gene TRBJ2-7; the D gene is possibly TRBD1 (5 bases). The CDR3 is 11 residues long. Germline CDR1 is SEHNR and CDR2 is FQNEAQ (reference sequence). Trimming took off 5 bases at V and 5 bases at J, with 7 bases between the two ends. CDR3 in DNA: TGTGCCAGCAGCCGACAGAACGAGCAGTACTTC. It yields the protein CASSRQNEQYF.

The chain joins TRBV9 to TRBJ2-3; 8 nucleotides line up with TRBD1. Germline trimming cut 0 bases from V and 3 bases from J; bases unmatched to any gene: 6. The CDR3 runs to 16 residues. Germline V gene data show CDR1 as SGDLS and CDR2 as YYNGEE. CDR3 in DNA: TGTGCCAGCAGCGTAGCCCAATACAGGGGGACAGATACGCAGTATTTT. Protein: CASSVAQYRGTDTQYF. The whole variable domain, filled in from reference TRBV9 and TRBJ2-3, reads DSGVTQTPKHLITATGQRVTLRCSPRSGDLSVYWYQQSLDQGLQFLIQYYNGEERAKGNILERFSAQQFPDLHSELNLSSLELGDSALYFCASSVAQYRGTDTQYFGPGTRLTVL.

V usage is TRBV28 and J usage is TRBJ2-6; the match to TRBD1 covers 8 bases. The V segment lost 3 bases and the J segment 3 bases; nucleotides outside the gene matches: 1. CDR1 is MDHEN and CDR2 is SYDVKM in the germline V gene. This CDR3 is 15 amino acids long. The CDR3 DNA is TGTGCCAGCAGTTTTGACAGGGGTGGGGCCAACGTCCTGACTTTC. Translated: CASSFDRGGANVLTF. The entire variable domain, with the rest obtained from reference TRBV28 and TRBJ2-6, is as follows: DVKVTQSSRYLVKRTGEKVFLECVQDMDHENMFWYRQDPGLGLRLIYFSYDVKMKEKGDIPEGYSVSREKKERFSLILESASTNQTSMYLCASSFDRGGANVLTFGAGSRLTVL.

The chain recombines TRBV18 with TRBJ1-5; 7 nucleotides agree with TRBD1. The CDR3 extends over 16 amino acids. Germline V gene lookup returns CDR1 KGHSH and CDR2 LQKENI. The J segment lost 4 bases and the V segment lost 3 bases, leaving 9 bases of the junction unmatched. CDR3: CASSPTGPGVNQPQHF. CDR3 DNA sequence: TGTGCCAGCTCACCGACAGGGCCTGGGGTTAATCAGCCCCAGCATTTT.

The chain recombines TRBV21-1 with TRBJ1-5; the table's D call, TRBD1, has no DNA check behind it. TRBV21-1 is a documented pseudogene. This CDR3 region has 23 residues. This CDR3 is CASSKADRTGGWGAETKNQPQHF. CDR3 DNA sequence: TGTGCCAGCAGCAAAGCCGATCGAACAGGGGGCTGGGGCGCAGAGACAAAGAATCAGCCCCAGCATTTT.

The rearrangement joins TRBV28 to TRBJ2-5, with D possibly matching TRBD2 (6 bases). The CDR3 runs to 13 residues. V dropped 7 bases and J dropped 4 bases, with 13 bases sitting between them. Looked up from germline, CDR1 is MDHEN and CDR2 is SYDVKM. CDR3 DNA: TGTGCCAGCACTACGCGGGGTACAGAGACCCAGTACTTC. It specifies CASTTRGTETQYF. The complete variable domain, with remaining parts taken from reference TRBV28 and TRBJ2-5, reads DVKVTQSSRYLVKRTGEKVFLECVQDMDHENMFWYRQDPGLGLRLIYFSYDVKMKEKGDIPEGYSVSREKKERFSLILESASTNQTSMYLCASTTRGTETQYFGPGTRLLVL.

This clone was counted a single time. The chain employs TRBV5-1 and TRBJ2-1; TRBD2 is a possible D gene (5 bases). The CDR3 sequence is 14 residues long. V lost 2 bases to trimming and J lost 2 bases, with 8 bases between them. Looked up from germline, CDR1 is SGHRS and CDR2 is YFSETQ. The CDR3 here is CASSFEGTYNEQFF. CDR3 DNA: TGCGCCAGCAGCTTTGAGGGAACCTACAATGAGCAGTTCTTC.

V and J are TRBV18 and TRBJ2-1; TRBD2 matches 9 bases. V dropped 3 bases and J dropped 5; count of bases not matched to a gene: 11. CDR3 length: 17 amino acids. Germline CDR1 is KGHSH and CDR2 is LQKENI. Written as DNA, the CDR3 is TGTGCCAGCTCACCTATATTGGGACTAGCTTCGGACAATGAGCAGTTCTTC. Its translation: CASSPILGLASDNEQFF.

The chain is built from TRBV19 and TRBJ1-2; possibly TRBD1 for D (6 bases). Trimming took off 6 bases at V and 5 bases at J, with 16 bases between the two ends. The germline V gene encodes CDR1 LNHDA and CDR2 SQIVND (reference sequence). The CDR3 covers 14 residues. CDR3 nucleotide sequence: TGTGCCAGTAGGGCTACTCAGGGGAGGTATGGCTACACCTTC. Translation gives CASRATQGRYGYTF. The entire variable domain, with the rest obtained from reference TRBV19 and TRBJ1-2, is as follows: DGGITQSPKYLFRKEGQNVTLSCEQNLNHDAMYWYRQDPGQGLRLIYYSQIVNDFQKGDIAEGYSVSREKKESFPLTVTSAQKNPTAFYLCASRATQGRYGYTFGSGTRLTVV.

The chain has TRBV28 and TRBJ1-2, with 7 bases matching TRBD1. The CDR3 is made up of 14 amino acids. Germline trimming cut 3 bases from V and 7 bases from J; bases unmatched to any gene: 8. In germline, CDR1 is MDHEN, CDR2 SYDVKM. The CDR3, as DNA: TGTGCCAGCAGTTTTCGGGGGGACAGAAGTGGCTACACCTTC. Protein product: CASSFRGDRSGYTF.

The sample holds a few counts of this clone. CDR3 residues: CASSVAGQGRTEAFF. The CDR3 DNA reads TGTGCCAGCAGCGTAGCCGGACAGGGAAGGACTGAAGCTTTCTTT. The chain is built from TRBV9 and TRBJ1-1; 8 positions agree with TRBD1. The trim removed 0 bases at V and 5 bases at J, leaving 6 bases unmatched. This CDR3 contains 15 residues. Germline CDR1 SGDLS, CDR2 YYNGEE.